The clone carrying this TCR beta chain was seen only a few times. Antigen unknown. Orbital computed tomography and thyroid ultrasound, together with serum TRAb and thyroxine and clinical symptoms, were used for diagnoses. Amplified TCR beta CDR3 regions came from RNA transcripts. A first-round RT-PCR of the TCR CDR3 used the HTBI primer set. TCRdb reprocessed the multiplex PCR reads via MiXCR and lists one record per CDR3 protein. This sample has nearly 750,000 distinct CDR3 sequences, with approximately 36% found just once. This sample was taken from a study of T cells in Graves' hyperthyroidism and ophthalmopathy. Study at large: Peripheral blood specimens were obtained at initial diagnosis, prior to any treatment. Study-wide findings and caveats: In the blood, most expanded thyroid clonotypes above 0.001 appeared as well.

Trimming removed 2 bases at V and 3 bases at J, with 22 bases between. This CDR3 is 18 amino acids long. The germline gives CDR1 LGHNA, CDR2 YSLEER. The sequenced sample consisted of blood. The receptor was derived from a middle-aged woman with Graves' hyperthyroidism. The rearrangement uses TRBV4-3 and TRBJ1-1, with D possibly matching TRBD1 (6 bases). For the CDR3, the DNA is TGCGCCAGCAGCCAACAGAGAAGGACAGAAGGTAGAGACACTGAAGCTTTCTTT. This encodes CASSQQRRTEGRDTEAFF.